Listed here are 14 T cell receptor beta chains from one sample, sequenced in a study of blood T cell repertoires in COVID-19. TCRdb's copy holds only in-frame clones and misses some; the assay was immunoSEQ multiplex PCR. Of 250,000 to 300,000 clones in the sample, roughly 90% are singletons; the top ten hold around 2.2%. Sequencing was done on a sample of peripheral blood. The receptors were sampled from a woman in her forties or fifties who had recovered from COVID-19.

The V gene is TRBV5-4, the J gene TRBJ2-3; 10 nucleotides match TRBD2. V lost 4 bases and J lost 2; bases outside the gene matches: 1. Looked up from germline, CDR1 is SGHNT and CDR2 is YYREEE (reference sequence). This CDR3 spans 14 amino acids. CDR3 DNA: TGTGCCAGCAGCCTAGCGGGGGACACAGATACGCAGTATTTT. This gives the protein CASSLAGDTDTQYF.

This sequence joins TRBV27 and TRBJ1-1; D is ambiguous. The CDR3 length is 17 residues. Looked up from germline, CDR1 is MNHEY and CDR2 is SMNVEV (reference sequence). V lost 2 bases, J lost 0 bases, and 16 bases lay in between. CDR3 bases: TGTGCCAGCAGTTTAAGAGGTGCGGTCGGGTTGAACACTGAAGCTTTCTTT. Translation gives CASSLRGAVGLNTEAFF.

This clone was counted a single time. CDR3 protein: CASSGQGRGDSPLHF. CDR3 nucleotide sequence: TGTGCCAGCAGCGGACAGGGACGTGGGGATTCACCCCTCCACTTT. J is TRBJ1-6 and V is TRBV28; 8 bases are a match to TRBD1. Germline V gene data show CDR1 as MDHEN and CDR2 as SYDVKM. V shed 6 bases, J shed 8 bases, and the junction held 9 bases outside the gene matches. The CDR3 runs 15 residues.

The gene calls are TRBV7-2 and TRBJ2-7; a possible D gene is TRBD1 (6 bases). The germline CDR1 and CDR2 sequences are SGHTA and FQGNSA. This CDR3 has 19 residues. V gave up 4 bases and J gave up 2 bases, with 27 bases separating them. CDR3 sequence: CASSSGHYRRTENPYEQYF. The DNA of the CDR3 is TGTGCCAGCAGCTCGGGCCATTACCGGAGGACAGAAAATCCCTACGAGCAGTACTTC.

The chain recombines TRBV7-6 with TRBJ1-1, with D perhaps TRBD1 (5 bases). The germline V gene encodes CDR1 SGHVS and CDR2 FNYEAQ. Trimming took off 4 bases at V and 3 bases at J, with 15 bases between the two ends. CDR3 length equals 15 residues. In nucleotides, the CDR3 is TGTGCCAGCAGCTATACGGGGGGTGGGGACACTGAAGCTTTCTTT. Translating gives CASSYTGGGDTEAFF.

In this sample, this clone turned up once. The chain is built from TRBV29-1 and TRBJ1-5, with D possibly matching TRBD1 (5 bases). The CDR3 runs to 12 residues. V lost 4 bases and J lost 4, with 8 bases in between. Germline CDR1 and CDR2: SQVTM and ANQGSEA. CDR3 coding DNA: TGCAGCGTTGGGGGGGGAAATCAGCCCCAGCATTTT. Its protein product is CSVGGGNQPQHF.

This chain links TRBV5-1 with TRBJ2-2, with TRBD2 as a possible D gene (6 bases). The length of the CDR3 is 13 residues. Germline CDR1 SGHRS, CDR2 YFSETQ. Trimming removed 3 bases at V and 4 bases at J, with 7 bases between. The CDR3 sequence: CASSWGVTGELFF. CDR3 nucleotide sequence: TGCGCCAGCAGCTGGGGGGTCACCGGGGAGCTGTTTTTT. The variable domain in full, completed from reference TRBV5-1 and TRBJ2-2, reads KAGVTQTPRYLIKTRGQQVTLSCSPISGHRSVSWYQQTPGQGLQFLFEYFSETQRNKGNFPGRFSGRQFSNSRSEMNVSTLELGDSALYLCASSWGVTGELFFGEGSRLTVL.

In this sample, this clone turned up once. The V call is TRBV5-4, the J call TRBJ1-1, with 10 bases aligning to TRBD1. Germline lookup yields CDR1 SGHNT and CDR2 YYREEE (reference sequence). V trimming: 4 bases; J trimming: 2 bases; junction bases outside the gene matches: 11. This CDR3 contains 17 residues. CDR3 nucleotide sequence: TGTGCCAGCAGCGTCGGACAGGGGGTCATTGGAAACACTGAAGCTTTCTTT. This translates into CASSVGQGVIGNTEAFF.

As DNA, the CDR3 is TGTGCCAGCAGCCCCCCGACTAGCGGGGCCGGTCTTGGGACTGAAGCTTTCTTT. It translates to CASSPPTSGAGLGTEAFF. The V gene is TRBV6-2 or TRBV6-3, the J gene TRBJ1-1, with TRBD1 as a possible D gene (5 bases). Trimming stripped 6 bases from V and 5 bases from J, with 28 bases between. This CDR3 region has 18 residues. Germline CDR1 reads MNHEY; CDR2 reads SVGEGT.

This rearrangement joins TRBV27 to TRBJ1-1, with 8 bases matching TRBD1. The CDR3 spans 15 residues. V dropped 7 bases and J dropped 2; count of bases not matched to a gene: 9. From germline, CDR1 is MNHEY and CDR2 SMNVEV (reference sequence). CDR3 loop: CASIPRTGYNTEAFF. CDR3 nucleotides: TGTGCCAGCATTCCCCGGACAGGGTATAACACTGAAGCTTTCTTT.

This sequence joins TRBV5-4 and TRBJ2-1, with 12 nucleotides matching TRBD2. Unmatched junction bases numbered 5, after V lost 3 bases and J lost 1 base. The CDR3 sequence is 17 residues long. Germline V lookup: CDR1 SGHNT, CDR2 YYREEE (reference sequence). CDR3 residues: CASSSRTSGASYNEQFF. In DNA form, the CDR3 reads TGTGCCAGCAGCTCCCGGACTAGCGGGGCATCCTACAATGAGCAGTTCTTC.

The chain combines TRBV2 with TRBJ2-7; TRBD1 aligns across 8 bases. Trimming cost V 4 bases and J 2 bases; bases outside gene matches: 7. Germline loops: CDR1 SNHLY, CDR2 FYNNEI. This CDR3 has 15 amino acids. CDR3 protein: CASSALGQGPYEQYF. Here the CDR3 DNA reads TGTGCCAGCAGTGCTTTAGGACAGGGCCCCTACGAGCAGTACTTC.

This clone was seen a single time. The chain links TRBV7-9 to TRBJ2-1; 10 bases are shared with TRBD1. The length of the CDR3 is 15 residues. CDR1 and CDR2 from the germline V gene are SEHNR and FQNEAQ (reference sequence). J lost 7 bases, V lost 5 bases, and 8 bases had no gene match. This CDR3 is CASSRSGTGVNEQFF. The CDR3 nucleotides read TGTGCCAGCAGCCGGTCCGGGACAGGGGTGAATGAGCAGTTCTTC.

The count of this clone is one. The chain couples TRBV21-1 to TRBJ2-1; the table names TRBD2, a call not compared with the DNA. TRBV21-1 is given as a pseudogene. CDR3 size: 16 residues. DNA of the CDR3: TGTGCCAGCAGCAAAGAGCTAGCGGGAGGGAAGAGTGAGCAGTTCTTC. Its translation: CASSKELAGGKSEQFF.